This T cell receptor beta chain stems from a study of CD8 T cells in Susac syndrome. V was clipped by 1 base and J by 4 bases, with 7 bases between them. In germline, CDR1 is MNHEY, CDR2 SMNVEV (reference sequence). This CDR3 has 14 amino acids. An input of roughly 0.5 to 1 ug of RNA was subjected to reverse transcription using random hexamers. TCRdb used MiXCR to reprocess the immunoSEQ multiplex PCR reads, holding one entry per CDR3 protein. The sample shows 150,000 or so distinct CDR3 sequences, 85% to 95% of them seen only once. This sequence originates from a human donor with multiple sclerosis. The source material was CD8+ T cells from PBMCs. The gene calls are TRBV27 and TRBJ1-4; D uncertain. The CDR3 bases are TGTGCCAGCAGTTTATATCGCGGTAATGAAAAACTGTTTTTT. It translates to CASSLYRGNEKLFF. Full variable domain (remainder filled in from reference TRBV27 and TRBJ1-4): EAQVTQNPRYLITVTGKKLTVTCSQNMNHEYMSWYRQDPGLGLRQIYYSMNVEVTDKGDVPEGYKVSRKEKRNFPLILESPSPNQTSLYFCASSLYRGNEKLFFGSGTQLSVL.